Detailed here is one T cell receptor beta chain. TCRdb fed the 5' RACE reads into MiXCR, producing one record per CDR3 protein. The sample lists tens of thousands of distinct CDR3 sequences; around 6.1% were seen once. This sample is part of a study of early T cells in non-severe SARS-CoV-2 infection. Study summary: Sequenced bulk RNA came from whole blood that was unsorted, and chains were unpaired.

CDR3 length: 15 amino acids. V was pared by 7 bases and J by 5 bases, with 17 bases between. Germline V gene lookup returns CDR1 MNHNY and CDR2 SVGAGI (reference sequence). The chain is built from TRBV6-6 and TRBJ1-4; a weak D match, TRBD1 (5 bases). The sequence was collected from an adult who was a healthcare worker with PCR-confirmed SARS-CoV-2 infection or an uninfected control (not recorded which). The sample in question was whole blood, obtained at baseline. CDR3 region: CASTNRGDSNEKLFF. The CDR3 DNA sequence: TGTGCCAGCACCAACCGGGGGGACTCGAATGAAAAACTGTTTTTT.